This T cell receptor (beta chain) was sequenced in a study of blood T cell repertoires in COVID-19. Sequenced by immunoSEQ multiplex PCR; TCRdb stores in-frame clones only, minus some. This table holds around 60,000 clones, around 77% found once. This CDR3 contains 13 residues. The V and J ends lost 6 bases and 4 bases respectively, with 9 bases between them. This clone was counted a few times. The source is an elderly man with active or convalescent COVID-19. Sequenced: peripheral blood. The V gene is TRBV12-3 or TRBV12-4, the J gene TRBJ2-2; D not resolved. The CDR3 loop is CASSGTGTGELFF. The CDR3 nucleotides are TGTGCCAGCAGCGGTACTGGCACCGGGGAGCTGTTTTTT.